This T cell receptor beta chain appears in the sequencing data of a study of shared clonotypes between healthy human individuals. General study results and limits: Sharing of clonotypes among donors was expected to vary with sequencing depth.

A note on this clone: Its antigen is as yet unknown.

V lost 6 bases and J lost 8, with 10 bases in between. CDR3 size: 12 residues. CDR1 is SGHVS and CDR2 is FQNEAQ in the germline V gene. Approximately 29,000 T cell genomes, or about 300 ng DNA, went into replicate PCRs of unsorted PBMC. Assay: immunoSEQ multiplex PCR; the TCRdb copy retains only in-frame clones and omits some. Counted here are about 480,000 clones, roughly 79% occurring once; the ten biggest clones make up under 15%. The sequencing sample was made of PBMCs. The TCR originated in a middle-aged woman in good health. Some clones in this sample may be carry-over from other donors' samples. The chain employs TRBV7-8 and TRBJ1-4, with D unresolved. The CDR3 loop reads CASSPGWEKLFF. The CDR3 bases are TGTGCCAGCAGTCCTGGATGGGAAAAACTGTTTTTT. Supplemented by reference TRBV7-8 and TRBJ1-4, the full variable domain reads GAGVSQSPRYKVAKRGQDVALRCDPISGHVSLFWYQQALGQGPEFLTYFQNEAQLDKSGLPSDRFFAERPEGSVSTLKIQRTQQEDSAVYLCASSPGWEKLFFGSGTQLSVL.